This T cell receptor beta chain is from a study of cytomegalovirus exposure and HLA in healthy donors. Study-wide background: Among several hundred genotyped donors, around 80% fell in the Caucasian-associated ancestry cluster.

Study observations and caveats: As a later analysis revealed, the rate of TCR association differed by HLA locus, with DRB1 most and HLA-C fewest.

A note on this clone: Antigen: not known.

It was with 60 Vbeta and 13 Jbeta primers that the PCR ran. The repertoire was sequenced with immunoSEQ multiplex PCR; TCRdb's copy has only in-frame clones and lacks some. The table lists approximately 140,000 clones, roughly four fifths of them singletons. Germline CDR1 is SGHDT and CDR2 is YYEEEE. CDR3 length: 13 amino acids. V was clipped by 4 bases and J by 7 bases, with 11 bases between them. V gene TRBV5-6 combines with J gene TRBJ2-2; the D gene is possibly TRBD1 (6 bases). Sequencing was performed on PBMCs. The TCR originated in a man between 40 and 49 years old in good health and CMV-seropositive. The CDR3 loop reads CASSTQGFGELFF. CDR3 DNA: TGTGCCAGCAGCACCCAGGGGTTCGGGGAGCTGTTTTTT.